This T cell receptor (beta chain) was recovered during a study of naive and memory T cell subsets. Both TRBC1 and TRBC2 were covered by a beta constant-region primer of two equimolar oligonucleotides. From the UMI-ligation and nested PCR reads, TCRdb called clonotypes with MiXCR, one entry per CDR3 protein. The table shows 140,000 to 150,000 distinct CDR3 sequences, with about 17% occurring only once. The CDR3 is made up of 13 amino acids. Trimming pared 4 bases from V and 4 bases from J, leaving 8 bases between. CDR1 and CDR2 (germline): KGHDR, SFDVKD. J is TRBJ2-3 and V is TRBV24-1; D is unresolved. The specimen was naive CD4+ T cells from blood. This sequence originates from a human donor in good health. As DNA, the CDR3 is TGTGCCACCAGTGACCACGGCTCAGATACGCAGTATTTT. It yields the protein CATSDHGSDTQYF.